These T cell receptor beta chains were read from a single sample in a study of OX40 agonist ivuxolimab in advanced cancers. Clones were read by immunoSEQ multiplex PCR, and TCRdb kept only the in-frame ones, dropping some. The table shows 10,000 or so clones, with 80% occurring only once. The material was CD4+ or CD8+ T cells sorted from blood, obtained in a trial of the OX40 agonist ivuxolimab. The receptor set was obtained from an adult with an advanced solid tumor such as melanoma, head and neck, liver or kidney cancer. The CDR3 runs from the conserved cysteine through the conserved F or W. A D gene is named only where the DNA matches it firmly. Clone sizes are given selectively: once, few, many, or a class where the clone is expanded.

-	TRBV9	TRBJ2-1	-	CASSADFSTANEQFF	TGTGCCAGCAGCGCGGACTTTTCCACTGCCAATGAGCAGTTCTTC
-	TRBV7-9	TRBJ1-2	-	CASSSISGTPDYGYTF	TGTGCCAGCAGCAGTATCTCCGGGACGCCTGACTATGGCTACACCTTC
-	TRBV7-9	TRBJ2-7	-	CASSAPGPKTYEQYF	TGTGCCAGCAGCGCGCCCGGGCCGAAAACCTACGAGCAGTACTTC
-	TRBV6-5	TRBJ1-1	-	CASSYSGELNTEAFF	TGTGCCAGCAGTTACTCGGGGGAACTGAACACTGAAGCTTTCTTT
-	TRBV12-5	TRBJ2-1	-	CASGFPGGDSYNEQFF	TGTGCTAGTGGTTTCCCCGGGGGAGACTCCTACAATGAGCAGTTCTTC
TRBD2	TRBV4-1	TRBJ2-1	-	CASSQDPAGAGNEQFF	TGCGCCAGCAGCCAAGATCCAGCGGGAGCGGGCAATGAGCAGTTCTTC
-	TRBV6-5	TRBJ1-1	once	CASSYSIEGATEAFF	TGTGCCAGCAGTTACTCGATTGAGGGCGCCACTGAAGCTTTCTTT
-	TRBV6-5	TRBJ1-2	-	CASSLLENYGYTF	TGTGCCAGCAGTCTCCTGGAAAACTATGGCTACACCTTC
-	TRBV7-9	TRBJ1-2	-	CASSTPGNGYTF	TGTGCCAGCAGCACGCCAGGCAATGGCTACACCTTC
TRBD1	TRBV27	TRBJ1-2	-	CASSPTGTGTYGYTF	TGTGCCAGCAGTCCAACCGGGACAGGGACCTATGGCTACACCTTC
TRBD2	TRBV10-3	TRBJ2-5	-	CAISEGTTKGTQYF	TGTGCCATCAGTGAAGGGACTACGAAGGGGACCCAGTACTTC
-	TRBV6-1	TRBJ2-2	-	CASSESRTLRHTGELFF	TGTGCCAGCAGTGAAAGCCGGACATTACGACACACCGGGGAGCTGTTTTTT
-	TRBV27	TRBJ1-6	-	CASSLGYSLGSPLHF	TGTGCCAGCAGTTTAGGGTATTCTTTGGGTTCACCCCTCCACTTT
-	TRBV11-2	TRBJ1-5	-	CASSLGGDVRNQPQHF	TGTGCCAGCAGCTTAGGGGGTGATGTCCGAAATCAGCCCCAGCATTTT
-	TRBV5-4	TRBJ2-1	-	CASSLGGREQFF	TGTGCCAGCAGCTTAGGTGGGAGGGAGCAGTTCTTC
TRBD1	TRBV2	TRBJ2-5	-	CASKGGAETQYF	TGTGCCAGCAAAGGGGGCGCGGAGACCCAGTACTTC
TRBD2	TRBV27	TRBJ2-2	few	CASSFSGGANTGELFF	TGTGCCAGCAGTTTTTCGGGGGGGGCGAACACCGGGGAGCTGTTTTTT
TRBD1	TRBV6-6	TRBJ2-1	-	CASSPGQGVYNEQFF	TGTGCCAGCAGTCCCGGACAGGGGGTCTACAATGAGCAGTTCTTC
-	TRBV7-9	TRBJ1-2	-	CASSLAIADNVYTF	TGTGCCAGCAGCTTAGCGATTGCAGATAACGTTTACACCTTC
-	TRBV4-1	TRBJ1-1	-	CASRGNTEAFF	TGCGCCAGCAGGGGGAACACTGAAGCTTTCTTT